The rows below give T cell receptor beta chains drawn from one sample of a study of Graves' ophthalmopathy and Graves' hyperthyroidism. TCRdb reanalysed the multiplex PCR reads using MiXCR and keeps one entry per CDR3 protein. The repertoire holds 600,000 to 650,000 distinct CDR3 sequences, 22% seen once, with more than 5.5% in the top ten. The sample was peripheral blood. These receptors were taken from a woman aged 18-29 years with stable Graves' hyperthyroidism. Some clones in this sample may be carry-over from other donors' samples. Both conserved end residues are part of each CDR3.

v_gene | CDR3aa
TRBV6-2/TRBV6-3 | CASSYSGDANTEAFF
TRBV20-1 | CSASRRDTEAFF
TRBV7-2 | CASSLGLMGGLAFF
TRBV2 | CAQEGVYYDYTF
TRBV12-3/TRBV12-4 | CASIQREDGTGELFF
TRBV19 | CASSMESSEQYF
TRBV6-5 | CASSYRMYQETQYF
TRBV7-8 | CASSLVSNLVAGELFF
TRBV20-1 | CSAESGSPYEQYF
TRBV20-1 | CSARDTGDGNEQFF
TRBV2 | CASSEVGVGVTEAFF
TRBV6-5 | CASSYFFGQQTYEQYF
TRBV28 | CATTGTGGNQPQHF
TRBV28 | CASSGTLSSYEQYF
TRBV6-1 | CASSPWTAPGGQQYF
TRBV29-1 | CSVVGQGKNIQYF
TRBV7-2 | CASSSKGARTEAFF
TRBV6-1 | CVSSDRFLAFF
TRBV7-6 | CASSSGTASNQPQHF
TRBV6-1 | CASSEHSSYEQYF
TRBV7-8 | CASSLDRGHGEAFF
TRBV7-9 | CASREGQGTEAFF
TRBV20-1 | CSARVAWGETQYF
TRBV6-5 | CASSYHQTGETEAFF
TRBV9 | CASSAPSERTEAFF
TRBV6-1 | CASSGSGMANTEAFF
TRBV19 | CASRDGSEAFF
TRBV29-1 | CSGKTNYGYTF
TRBV3-1 | CASSLRGATGETQYF
TRBV6-5 | CASRLAGGTDTQYF
TRBV7-2 | CASSFSGFYEQYF